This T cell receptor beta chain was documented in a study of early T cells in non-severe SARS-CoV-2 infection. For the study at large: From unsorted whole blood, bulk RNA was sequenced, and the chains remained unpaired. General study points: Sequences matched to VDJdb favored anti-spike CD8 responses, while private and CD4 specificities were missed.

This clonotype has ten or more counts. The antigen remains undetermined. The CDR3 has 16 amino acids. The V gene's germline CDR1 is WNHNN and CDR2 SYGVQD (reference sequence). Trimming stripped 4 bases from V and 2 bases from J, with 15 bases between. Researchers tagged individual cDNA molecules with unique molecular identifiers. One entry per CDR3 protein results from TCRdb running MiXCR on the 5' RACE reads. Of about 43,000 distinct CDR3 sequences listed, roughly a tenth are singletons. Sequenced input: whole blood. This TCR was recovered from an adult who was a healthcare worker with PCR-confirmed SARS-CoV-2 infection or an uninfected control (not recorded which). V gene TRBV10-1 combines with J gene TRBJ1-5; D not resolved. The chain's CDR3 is CASSVISISGNQPQHF. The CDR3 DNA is TGCGCCAGCAGTGTCATCTCTATTAGCGGCAATCAGCCCCAGCATTTT.